The clone carrying this TCR beta chain was seen once. The record originates from a study of blood T cell repertoires in COVID-19. Profiling relied on immunoSEQ multiplex PCR, and the TCRdb table lists in-frame clones only, not all of them. The sample records 250,000 to 400,000 clones, 89% being singletons. J was trimmed by 4 bases and V by 0 bases; bases with no gene match: 9. The CDR3 runs 16 residues. Germline values: CDR1 SGHRS, CDR2 YFSETQ. Participant ages covered roughly 18 to 89 years across 20 to 30 US areas. Participants reported their clinical history, and cohort assignment relied on those reports.

The specimen was PBMCs or T cells enriched from blood (not recorded which). This rearrangement joins TRBV5-1 to TRBJ1-2; 7 bases align to TRBD1. The sequence was obtained from a man aged 55 to 70 who had recovered from COVID-19. The CDR3 protein is CASSLAWSDRIYGYTF. The CDR3 region has the DNA TGCGCCAGCAGCTTGGCCTGGTCGGACAGGATCTATGGCTACACCTTC.